The entry that follows covers one T cell receptor (beta chain) sequence. Germline V gives CDR1 MNHEY, CDR2 SVGAGI. The CDR3 has 15 residues. V shed 2 bases and J shed 5 bases, with 13 bases lying between them. Sequencing was performed with immunoSEQ multiplex PCR; in TCRdb, only in-frame clones are kept and a portion is missing. This sample has 25,000 to 35,000 clones, with over 80% found just once. This sample was included in a study of regulatory and conventional T cells in RAG deficiency. The sample was also reused in another study, on regulatory T cells. That study reports: Amplification used 52 TRBV primers and 13 TRBJ primers.

This clonotype was sampled from a human donor in good health. The chain has TRBV6-5 and TRBJ1-5; D perhaps matches TRBD1 (6 bases). The sample comprised CD8+ T cells sorted from blood. The CDR3 protein is CASSYEGDGYQPQHF. CDR3 nucleotides: TGTGCCAGCAGTTACGAGGGGGACGGATATCAGCCCCAGCATTTT.